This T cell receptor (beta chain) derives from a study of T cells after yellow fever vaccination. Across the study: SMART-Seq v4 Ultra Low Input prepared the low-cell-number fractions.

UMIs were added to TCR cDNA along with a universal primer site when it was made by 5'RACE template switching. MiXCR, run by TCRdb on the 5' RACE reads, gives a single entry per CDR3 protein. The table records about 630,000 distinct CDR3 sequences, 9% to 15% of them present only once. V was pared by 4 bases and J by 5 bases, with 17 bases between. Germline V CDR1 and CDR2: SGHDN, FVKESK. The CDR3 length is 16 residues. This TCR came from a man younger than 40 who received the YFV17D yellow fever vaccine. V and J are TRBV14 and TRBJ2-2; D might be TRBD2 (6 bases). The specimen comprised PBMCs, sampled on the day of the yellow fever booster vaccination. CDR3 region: CASSPFRRVMTGELFF. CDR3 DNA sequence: TGTGCCAGCAGCCCATTCCGGAGGGTCATGACCGGGGAGCTGTTTTTT.